The entry below describes one T cell receptor beta chain. The antigen is not known. Calling Graves' hyperthyroidism stable meant ophthalmopathy did not progress within 18 months. The diagnostic basis comprised clinical symptoms, serum thyroxine and TRAb, thyroid ultrasound and orbital computed tomography. The TCR beta CDR3 regions underwent amplification using RNA transcripts as the source. HTBI primers were used for first-round RT-PCR of the TCR CDR3. TCRdb passed the multiplex PCR reads through MiXCR, listing each CDR3 protein once. The sample yields fewer than 650,000 distinct CDR3 sequences, 14% seen once. V lost 8 bases, J lost 1 base, and 12 bases lay in between. Germline CDR1 and CDR2: MNHNS and SASEGT. The length of the CDR3 is 14 residues. The data are from a study of T cells in Graves' hyperthyroidism and ophthalmopathy. As for the study in general: The initial diagnosis was the point when peripheral blood was collected, ahead of any treatment.

General study results and limits: In the blood, most expanded thyroid clonotypes above 0.001 appeared as well.

The sequencing input was blood. This sequence joins TRBV6-1 and TRBJ2-1; D gene ambiguous. This clonotype was sampled from a woman aged 40 to 50 with Graves' hyperthyroidism. CDR3 coding DNA: TGTGCCAGCGGAGTGGGTCGATCCTACAATGAGCAGTTCTTC. Its translation is CASGVGRSYNEQFF.